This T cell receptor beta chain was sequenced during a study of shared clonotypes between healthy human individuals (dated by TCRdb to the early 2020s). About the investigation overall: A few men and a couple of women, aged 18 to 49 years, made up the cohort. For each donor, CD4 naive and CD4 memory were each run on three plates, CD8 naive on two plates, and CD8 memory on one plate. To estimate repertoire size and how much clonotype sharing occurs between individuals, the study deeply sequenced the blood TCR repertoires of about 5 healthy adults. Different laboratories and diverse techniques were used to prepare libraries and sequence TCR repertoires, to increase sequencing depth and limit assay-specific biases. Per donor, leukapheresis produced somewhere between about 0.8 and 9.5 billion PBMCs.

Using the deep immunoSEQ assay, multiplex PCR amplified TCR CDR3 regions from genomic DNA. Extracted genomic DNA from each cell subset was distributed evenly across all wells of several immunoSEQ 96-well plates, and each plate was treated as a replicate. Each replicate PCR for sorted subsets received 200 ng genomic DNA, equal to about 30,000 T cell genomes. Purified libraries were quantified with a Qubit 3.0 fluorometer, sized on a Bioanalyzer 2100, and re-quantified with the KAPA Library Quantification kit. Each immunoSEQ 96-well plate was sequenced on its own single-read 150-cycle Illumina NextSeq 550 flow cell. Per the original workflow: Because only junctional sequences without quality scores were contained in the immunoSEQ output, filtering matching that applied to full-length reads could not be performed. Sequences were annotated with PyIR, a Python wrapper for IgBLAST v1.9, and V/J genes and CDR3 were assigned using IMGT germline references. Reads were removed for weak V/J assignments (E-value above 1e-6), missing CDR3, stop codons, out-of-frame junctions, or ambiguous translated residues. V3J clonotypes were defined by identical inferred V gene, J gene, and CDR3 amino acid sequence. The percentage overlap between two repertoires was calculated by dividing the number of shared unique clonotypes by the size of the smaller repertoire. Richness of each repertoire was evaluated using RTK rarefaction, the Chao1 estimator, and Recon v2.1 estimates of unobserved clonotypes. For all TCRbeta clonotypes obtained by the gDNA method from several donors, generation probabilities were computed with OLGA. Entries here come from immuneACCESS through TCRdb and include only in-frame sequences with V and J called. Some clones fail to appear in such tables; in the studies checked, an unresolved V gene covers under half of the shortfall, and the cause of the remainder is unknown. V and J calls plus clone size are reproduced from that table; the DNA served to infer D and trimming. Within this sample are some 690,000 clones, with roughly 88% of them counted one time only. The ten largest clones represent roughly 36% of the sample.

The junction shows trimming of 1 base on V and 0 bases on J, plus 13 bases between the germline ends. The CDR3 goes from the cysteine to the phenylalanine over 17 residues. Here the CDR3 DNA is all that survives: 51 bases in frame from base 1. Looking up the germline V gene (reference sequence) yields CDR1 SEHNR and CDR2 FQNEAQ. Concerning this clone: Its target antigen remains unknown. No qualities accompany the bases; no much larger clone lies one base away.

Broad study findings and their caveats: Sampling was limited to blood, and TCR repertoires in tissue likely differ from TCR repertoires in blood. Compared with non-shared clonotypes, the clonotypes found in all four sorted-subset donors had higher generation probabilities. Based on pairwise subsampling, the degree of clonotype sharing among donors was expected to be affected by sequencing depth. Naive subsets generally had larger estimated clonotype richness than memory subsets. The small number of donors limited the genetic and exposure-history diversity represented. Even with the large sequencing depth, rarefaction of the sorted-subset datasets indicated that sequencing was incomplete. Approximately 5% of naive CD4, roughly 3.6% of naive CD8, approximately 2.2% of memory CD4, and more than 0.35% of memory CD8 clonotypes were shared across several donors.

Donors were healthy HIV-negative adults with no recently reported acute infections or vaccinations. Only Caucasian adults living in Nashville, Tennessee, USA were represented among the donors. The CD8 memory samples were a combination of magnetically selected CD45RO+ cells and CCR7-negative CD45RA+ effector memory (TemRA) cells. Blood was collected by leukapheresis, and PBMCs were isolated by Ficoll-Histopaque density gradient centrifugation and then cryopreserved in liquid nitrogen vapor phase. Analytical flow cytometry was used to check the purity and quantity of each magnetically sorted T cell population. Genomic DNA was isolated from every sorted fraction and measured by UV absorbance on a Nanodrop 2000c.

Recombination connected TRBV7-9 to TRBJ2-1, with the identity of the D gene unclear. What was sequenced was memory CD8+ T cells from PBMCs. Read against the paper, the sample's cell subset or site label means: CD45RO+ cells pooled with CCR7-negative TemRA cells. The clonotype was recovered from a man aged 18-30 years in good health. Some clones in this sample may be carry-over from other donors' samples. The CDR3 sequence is CASSLGDSWSSYNEQFF. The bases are TGTGCCAGCAGCTTAGGGGATAGCTGGAGCTCCTACAATGAGCAGTTCTTC.